The present entry profiles one T cell receptor beta chain with its context. Its specificity is unknown. V was cut by 3 bases and J by 6 bases, with 9 bases left in between. This CDR3 region has 11 residues. Germline assignment: CDR1 GTSNPN and CDR2 SVGIG (reference sequence). The T cells that were sequenced for TCR beta were CD8+ and CD4+ cells from blood. TEMRA cells were enriched by FACS, while CD8+ and CD4+ T cells were obtained through a negative isolation that was performed magnetically. The entry originates in a study of CD8 T cells in Susac syndrome. Reverse transcription used roughly 0.5 to 1 ug RNA and random hexamers. Multiplex immunoSEQ PCR targeted 54 Vbeta and 13 Jbeta TCR beta segments. Using its own MiXCR run on the immunoSEQ multiplex PCR reads, TCRdb lists one record per CDR3 protein. The sample yields about 200,000 distinct CDR3 sequences, roughly 96% seen once. General observations from the study: The study admitted that it had a relatively small number of individuals in its TCR sequencing and HLA analysis.

V usage is TRBV30 and J usage is TRBJ2-7, with D possibly being TRBD2 (6 bases). Sequencing was carried out using CD4+ T cells from PBMCs. This clonotype originated in a human donor with multiple sclerosis. This CDR3 is CAWREGPEQYF. CDR3 DNA sequence: TGTGCCTGGAGGGAGGGGCCCGAGCAGTACTTC.